This TCR beta chain was identified in a study of Ad26.COV2.S vaccination and SARS-CoV-2 variants. Study details: Ad26.COV2.S, an intramuscular injection, was given once or twice 56 days apart.

Treatment noted: some 20 received Ad26.COV2.S at low or high dose, single or two shots; about 5 received placebo; per-sample allocation not given. Day 63 following the first vaccine or placebo injection was when the samples were taken. The CDR3 is 14 amino acids. Trimming stripped 5 bases from V and 2 bases from J, with 12 bases between. The germline CDR1 and CDR2 sequences are LNHDA and SQIVND (reference sequence). Assay: immunoSEQ multiplex PCR; the TCRdb copy retains only in-frame clones and omits some. The sample records around 300,000 clones, 85% to 90% being singletons. This material consisted of peripheral blood, taken in a trial of Ad26.COV2.S vaccine versus placebo. This sequence was found in a person between 18 and 65 years old who received the Ad26.COV2.S COVID-19 vaccine or a placebo. The chain recombines TRBV19 with TRBJ1-2; the D is unclear. DNA of the CDR3: TGTGCCAGTAGTGCCGACCGGGGAAACTATGGCTACACCTTC. It yields the protein CASSADRGNYGYTF.